The following is a T cell receptor (beta chain) sequence with its context. What it binds is not known. A second about 6 to 11 cycle PCR used barcoded and J-beta primers. TCRdb fed the 5' RACE reads into MiXCR, producing one record per CDR3 protein. The sample carries hundreds of thousands of distinct CDR3 sequences, about 42% recorded once. This sample is drawn from a study of blood T cells in healthy people across ages. Overall study findings and caveats: As age increased, TCR beta diversity per million T cells fell in a roughly linear fashion. Strong correlation linked observed beta diversity and percent naive T cells.

Each donor was a healthy Caucasian individual from Russia, aged roughly 6 to 95. Researchers isolated at least 7 million PBMCs per sample. Per germline, CDR1 SGHKS and CDR2 YYEKEE (reference sequence). This CDR3 has 17 residues. V gave up 1 base and J gave up 10 bases, with 21 bases separating them. This sequence originates from a woman in her sixties in good health. This chain uses TRBV5-5 with TRBJ1-6, with D hard to call. The specimen sequenced was blood. The CDR3, as DNA: TGTGCCAGCAGCTTGTTCGGTGGGAACACGCTAAAATCACCCCTCCACTTT. Translating it yields CASSLFGGNTLKSPLHF.